This entry lists 19 T cell receptor beta chains sequenced from one sample in a study of cytomegalovirus exposure and HLA in healthy donors. In the PCR, 60 Vbeta and 13 Jbeta primers were used. Assay used: immunoSEQ multiplex PCR; TCRdb lists only in-frame clones, some missing. This sample carries around 190,000 clones, 70% to 80% of them seen once, and the ten largest clones take under 2.5%. Sequenced material: PBMCs. The receptors derive from a man aged 60-69 years in good health and CMV-seronegative.

V is TRBV18 and J is TRBJ1-4, with 12 bases matching TRBD1. Germline-derived CDR1 and CDR2 are KGHSH and LQKENI. The CDR3 runs to 18 residues. V dropped 2 bases and J dropped 1; count of bases not matched to a gene: 5. The CDR3 protein is CASSPAGTGGRTNEKLFF. The DNA of the CDR3 is TGTGCCAGCTCACCAGCCGGGACAGGGGGCCGAACTAATGAAAAACTGTTTTTT.

The rearrangement links TRBV30 to TRBJ1-1; 8 nucleotides match TRBD1. V shed 7 bases and J 2 bases; nucleotides not matched to a gene: 12. The CDR3 spans 15 residues. Germline lookup yields CDR1 GTSNPN and CDR2 SVGIG (reference sequence). The CDR3 reads CASHAGGAGNTEAFF. The CDR3 DNA reads as TGTGCCTCCCATGCAGGGGGCGCGGGAAACACTGAAGCTTTCTTT.

The chain is built from TRBV7-8 and TRBJ2-5, with 9 bases fitting TRBD1. CDR3 length: 17 amino acids. Germline CDR1 and CDR2: SGHVS and FQNEAQ. J gave up 0 bases and V 4 bases, and 9 bases lay outside the gene matches. The CDR3 sequence is CASSSGQGLSYQETQYF. The CDR3, as DNA: TGTGCCAGCAGCTCGGGACAGGGATTGTCGTACCAAGAGACCCAGTACTTC. Looking up the rest from reference TRBV7-8 and TRBJ2-5 gives the full variable domain: GAGVSQSPRYKVAKRGQDVALRCDPISGHVSLFWYQQALGQGPEFLTYFQNEAQLDKSGLPSDRFFAERPEGSVSTLKIQRTQQEDSAVYLCASSSGQGLSYQETQYFGPGTRLLVL.

V usage is TRBV5-4 and J usage is TRBJ1-1; the match to TRBD1 covers 8 bases. From germline, CDR1 is SGHNT and CDR2 YYREEE (reference sequence). J lost 3 bases, V lost 1 base, and 5 bases had no gene match. The CDR3 runs to 15 residues. This CDR3 reads CASSLTGGDHTEAFF. CDR3 bases: TGTGCCAGCAGCTTGACAGGGGGAGATCACACTGAAGCTTTCTTT.

The chain carries TRBV19 and TRBJ2-7; D is perhaps TRBD1 (6 bases). The germline V gene has CDR1 LNHDA and CDR2 SQIVND (reference sequence). V lost 5 bases and J lost 1, with 15 bases in between. The CDR3 totals 15 residues. The chain's CDR3 is CASSEDRFLSYEQYF. CDR3 DNA sequence: TGTGCCAGTAGTGAGGACAGATTCCTTTCCTACGAGCAGTACTTC.

The chain uses TRBV6-6 and TRBJ1-1; perhaps TRBD1 as D (5 bases). Germline CDR1 is MNHNY and CDR2 is SVGAGI (reference sequence). The CDR3 loop spans 14 amino acids. Trimming left V 6 bases short and J 3 bases short, with 14 bases between. CDR3 nucleotide sequence: TGTGCCAGCAGAACCCGGCGGGGCGACACTGAAGCTTTCTTT. Translation: CASRTRRGDTEAFF.

This chain links TRBV28 with TRBJ1-1, with 10 bases matching TRBD1. This CDR3 has 18 amino acids. Germline CDR1 and CDR2: MDHEN and SYDVKM. Trimming removed 5 bases from V and 2 bases from J; junction bases left unmatched: 14. This CDR3 reads CASSPPNPTGGGNTEAFF. The CDR3 region has the DNA TGTGCCAGCAGTCCACCAAACCCGACAGGGGGCGGCAACACTGAAGCTTTCTTT.

The V and J genes are TRBV6-1 and TRBJ1-2, with 7 bases identical to TRBD1. CDR1 and CDR2 (germline): MNHNS, SASEGT. The CDR3 has 14 residues. V gave up 6 bases and J gave up 4 bases; unmatched junction bases: 8. The CDR3 DNA sequence: TGTGCCAGCAGCTCTAGACAGGGCGGCTATGGCTACACCTTC. Its protein is CASSSRQGGYGYTF.

The rearrangement joins TRBV5-4 to TRBJ1-2; D is undetermined. This CDR3 has 15 residues. From germline, CDR1 is SGHNT and CDR2 YYREEE (reference sequence). V was clipped by 0 bases and J by 10 bases, with 19 bases between them. CDR3 in DNA: TGTGCCAGCAGCTTGGGCGCGAGGGTGGGATTGGACTACACCTTC. This translates into CASSLGARVGLDYTF.

The V and J genes are TRBV25-1 and TRBJ1-1, with TRBD1 matching 9 bases. Germline trimming cut 3 bases from V and 7 bases from J; bases unmatched to any gene: 6. Per the germline V gene, CDR1 is MGHDK and CDR2 is SYGVNS. This CDR3 comprises 14 residues. This chain's CDR3 is CASSEGQGLYEAFF. The CDR3 DNA is TGTGCCAGCAGTGAGGGACAGGGACTTTATGAAGCTTTCTTT.

The count of this clone is one. The chain joins TRBV30 to TRBJ1-1, with D possibly being TRBD1 (5 bases). The germline gives CDR1 GTSNPN, CDR2 SVGIG (reference sequence). V lost 0 bases and J lost 11, with 13 bases in between. The CDR3 totals 12 residues. The DNA for the CDR3 is TGTGCCTGGAGTGTCGAATCAGGGTTGGCTTTCTTT. This sequence encodes CAWSVESGLAFF.

This clone appeared a few times. This chain connects TRBV9 to TRBJ1-1; 7 positions match TRBD1. V lost 2 bases and J lost 4; bases outside the gene matches: 5. The germline gives CDR1 SGDLS, CDR2 YYNGEE. This CDR3 spans 14 amino acids. CDR3: CASSVGGGGTEAFF. In DNA form, the CDR3 reads TGTGCCAGCAGCGTCGGAGGGGGCGGCACTGAAGCTTTCTTT.

This chain joins TRBV14 and TRBJ2-2; TRBD2 aligns across 7 bases. CDR3 size: 15 residues. The V and J ends lost 4 bases and 7 bases, in that order; junction bases with no gene match: 9. Per the germline V gene, CDR1 is SGHDN and CDR2 is FVKESK. The CDR3 loop is CASSPRTRPGGELFF. The CDR3 DNA follows: TGTGCCAGCAGCCCTCGGACTAGACCCGGCGGGGAGCTGTTTTTT.

The V call is TRBV28, the J call TRBJ2-7; 12 bases fit TRBD2. This CDR3 comprises 15 residues. Trimming removed 3 bases from V and 4 bases from J; junction bases left unmatched: 4. Germline assignment: CDR1 MDHEN and CDR2 SYDVKM. The CDR3 sequence is CASSFRTSGIYEQYF. DNA for the CDR3: TGTGCCAGCAGTTTTCGGACTAGCGGGATTTACGAGCAGTACTTC. The whole variable domain, filled in from reference TRBV28 and TRBJ2-7, reads DVKVTQSSRYLVKRTGEKVFLECVQDMDHENMFWYRQDPGLGLRLIYFSYDVKMKEKGDIPEGYSVSREKKERFSLILESASTNQTSMYLCASSFRTSGIYEQYFGPGTRLTVT.

The chain employs TRBV10-3 and TRBJ2-1; 10 bases line up with TRBD2. This CDR3 comprises 18 residues. The V gene's germline CDR1 is ENHRY and CDR2 SYGVKD. V was pared by 6 bases and J by 7 bases, with 18 bases of the junction left unmatched. In DNA, the CDR3 is TGTGCCATCAGCCTTAACTTCCCCGGGACTAGCGCCATAAATGAGCAGTTCTTC. The encoded protein is CAISLNFPGTSAINEQFF.

This chain uses TRBV6-1 with TRBJ1-4; D might be TRBD1 (6 bases). V lost 5 bases and J lost 4, with 8 bases in between. The CDR3 runs 13 residues. Germline CDR1 is MNHNS and CDR2 is SASEGT. The CDR3 nucleotides read TGTGCCAGCAGTTGGACAGTTAATGAAAAACTGTTTTTT. This codes for CASSWTVNEKLFF.

This clone was observed a handful of times. The rearrangement uses TRBV19 and TRBJ2-6, with 7 bases lining up with TRBD2. The germline gives CDR1 LNHDA, CDR2 SQIVND (reference sequence). Losses at the gene ends were 7 bases for V and 1 base for J; bases not matched to a gene: 16. CDR3 length equals 19 residues. CDR3 coding DNA: TGTGCCAGTACTTTCCGGGCGGCGGGGGTCGGATCTGGGGCCAACGTCCTGACTTTC. It translates to CASTFRAAGVGSGANVLTF.

V and J are TRBV6-1 and TRBJ2-2, with TRBD1 matching 8 bases. The CDR3 is 13 amino acids. Germline CDR1 MNHNS, CDR2 SASEGT. With V trimmed by 4 bases and J by 8 bases, 3 bases remained unmatched. The CDR3 DNA sequence: TGTGCCAGCAGTGCGACAGGGGTTGGGGAGCTGTTTTTT. It yields the protein CASSATGVGELFF.

The rearrangement uses TRBV4-2 and TRBJ2-7, with D possibly being TRBD2 (6 bases). Trimming took off 4 bases at V and 1 base at J, with 14 bases between the two ends. The CDR3 has 15 amino acids. CDR1 is LGHNA and CDR2 is YNFKEQ in the germline V gene. The CDR3 reads CASSLGAEGSYEQYF. The CDR3 bases are TGTGCCAGCAGCCTTGGGGCGGAGGGGTCCTACGAGCAGTACTTC.